What follows describes a single TCR beta chain. This clone appeared a single time. Its recognized antigen is unknown. The sample holds no much larger clone one base away, and base qualities are not on file. Reading the label with the study, this specimen's time point is: baseline before first vaccination. Samples from vaccinated people were obtained from the UK trials COV001 and COV002, which included a single-blind randomized controlled phase 2/3 trial of AZD1222 (ChAdOx1 nCoV-19) in healthy adults. For TCRbeta chain sequencing, PBMC samples were collected from trial participants at day 0 and at day 28 after the second dose. The entry originates in a study of T cell responses to AZD1222 COVID-19 vaccine (dated by TCRdb to the early 2020s). For context, the study as a whole: AZD1222 recipients whose second dose came at about 4 weeks and those whose second dose came at about 12 weeks were combined into one group, since spike-specific TCR depth and breadth did not differ between the two schedules. A total of 233 trial participants underwent TCR sequencing, of whom roughly 210 received two doses of AZD1222 and some 26 received two doses of the MenACWY control vaccine. Trial participants were enrolled by age into subgroups of 18-55, 56-69 and 70-plus years, and around 140, 26 and 57 TCR-sequenced participants, respectively, were included in these subgroups. Study-wide conclusions, independent of this receptor: A significant rise in spike-specific TCR breadth and depth was observed after two AZD1222 doses relative to day 0 and relative to MenACWY recipients. Only five to seven AZD1222 recipients were SARS-CoV-2 seropositive at baseline, limiting conclusions about previously exposed vaccinees. The vaccine-associated CD4 TCRs covered the entire spike protein, and the dominant responses fell in regions 160-218 and 743-854. Reportedly, almost half of the unique spike-specific TCRs recognized epitopes lying outside the regions that are mutated in the B.1.351 and B.1.1.7 variants. The 56-69-year group was small, and its depth increase did not reach significance, likely because of low power. Most participants were white British and females outnumbered males, and the authors suggested that clonal diversity may have been underestimated. Because no day 14 peak-response samples were available, repertoires were characterized only after the peak T cell response.

The CDR3 regions of human TCRbeta chains were analyzed by immunosequencing. As for the original processing: Repertoire TCRs were matched against a reference library of SARS-CoV-2-specific TCRs generated with the MIRA antigen-specificity platform. Breadth was defined as the fraction of unique TCRs that were SARS-CoV-2-associated, and depth was defined as the fraction of total T cells that were SARS-CoV-2-associated. Each spike-specific TCR was assigned to its reactive spike region and to a CD4 or CD8 class using the MIRA data. Log10-transformed breadth and depth values were compared by one-way ANOVA with Sidak's multiple comparisons tests. TCRdb retrieved this table from immuneACCESS and kept in-frame rearrangements only. Not all clones are present; in checked studies, unresolved V genes account for under half, and no reason is known for the remainder. The D gene and trimming were derived from the DNA, and the V and J assignments and clone size from that table. This sample gives 140,000 to 150,000 clones in total; 88% of them show up just once. The ten most abundant clones make up more than 12% of the sample.

The CDR3 spans 17 residues, from the cysteine through the phenylalanine. The retained sequence is limited to the CDR3, 51 bases, with the frame set at the first base. The trim is 4 bases for V and 7 bases for J, with a gap of 20 bases between the germline ends. CDR1 and CDR2 were assigned from the germline V gene as LGHNA and YNFKEQ. The source of this sequence is an adult in good health. Here the chain combines TRBV4-2 and TRBJ1-6, with the D gene not clear enough to name. Here the sequenced sample was peripheral blood, taken on day 0 of AZD1222 vaccination. The DNA is TGTGCCAGCAGCCTTTATCATGTTCCGGGAACGAATTCACCCCTCCACTTT. This encodes CASSLYHVPGTNSPLHF.